Presented here are 14 T cell receptor beta chains from one specimen sequenced in a study of technical replicates of blood from a handful of donors. Method: immunoSEQ multiplex PCR; TCRdb's copy keeps in-frame clones and lacks some. The repertoire holds some 11,000 clones, with roughly 92% as singletons. Sequenced input: PBMCs. The receptors stem from a human donor in good health.

The genes are TRBV2 and TRBJ2-5; tentative D call: TRBD1 (5 bases). Germline V lookup: CDR1 SNHLY, CDR2 FYNNEI. This CDR3 has 13 residues. The V gene lost 6 bases and the J gene lost 13 bases, with 21 bases spanning the gap. CDR3 sequence reads: CASSPEVLGAVYF. The DNA for the CDR3 is TGTGCCAGCAGCCCAGAAGTCCTAGGGGCCGTGTACTTC. The whole variable domain, filled in from reference TRBV2 and TRBJ2-5, reads EPEVTQTPSHQVTQMGQEVILRCVPISNHLYFYWYRQILGQKVEFLVSFYNNEISEKSEIFDDQFSVERPDGSNFTLKIRSTKLEDSAMYFCASSPEVLGAVYFGPGTRLLVL.

The chain uses TRBV2 and TRBJ2-2; 8 bases align to TRBD2. V gave up 6 bases and J gave up 6 bases; unmatched junction bases: 9. The CDR3 has 15 amino acids. The germline V gene has CDR1 SNHLY and CDR2 FYNNEI. The CDR3 bases are TGTGCCAGCAGCCTGCGAGCGGGAGCGGCCGGGGAGCTGTTTTTT. This codes for CASSLRAGAAGELFF.

The V call is TRBV5-6, the J call TRBJ2-4; D gene uncertain. The CDR3 runs 14 residues. Between the trimmed V and J ends, which lost 4 bases and 6 bases, there was a span of 14 bases. The germline CDR1 and CDR2 sequences are SGHDT and YYEEEE. CDR3 DNA: TGTGCCAGCAGCCCCGCCGGCGGCGGAAACATTCAGTACTTC. It specifies CASSPAGGGNIQYF.

This sequence joins TRBV5-1 and TRBJ2-7; possibly TRBD2 for D (6 bases). CDR1 and CDR2 (germline): SGHRS, YFSETQ. Trimming left V 0 bases short and J 5 bases short, with 12 bases between. This CDR3 comprises 14 residues. For the CDR3, the DNA is TGCGCCAGCAGCTTGGGGGACGGGAGCGACGAGCAGTACTTC. Amino acid sequence: CASSLGDGSDEQYF.

V gene TRBV5-1 combines with J gene TRBJ2-2, with 7 bases fitting TRBD1. In germline, CDR1 is SGHRS, CDR2 YFSETQ. This CDR3 has 14 amino acids. Trimming at V came to 3 bases and at J to 2 bases, leaving 1 base not matched to a gene. CDR3 protein: CASSWTGNTGELFF. In DNA, the CDR3 is TGCGCCAGCAGCTGGACAGGTAACACCGGGGAGCTGTTTTTT.

The chain links TRBV11-3 to TRBJ1-3, with a weak D call TRBD1 (6 bases). From germline, CDR1 is SGHNT and CDR2 YENEEA. This CDR3 contains 16 residues. V was trimmed by 5 bases and J by 2 bases, leaving 16 bases between them. CDR3 loop: CASSVEQGLTGNTIYF. Here the CDR3 DNA reads TGTGCCAGCAGCGTCGAACAGGGTCTAACTGGAAACACCATATATTTT.

The rearrangement uses TRBV5-4 and TRBJ2-7; TRBD2 matches 12 bases. Germline V gene data show CDR1 as SGHNT and CDR2 as YYREEE (reference sequence). There are 15 residues in the CDR3. After removal of 4 bases from V and 5 bases from J, the junction contained 7 bases not matched to a gene. The CDR3 sequence: CASSVTSGSFNEQYF. The CDR3 bases are TGTGCCAGCAGCGTGACTAGCGGGAGTTTTAACGAGCAGTACTTC.

The chain is built from TRBV29-1 and TRBJ1-1; TRBD1 matches 10 bases. The germline V gene encodes CDR1 SQVTM and CDR2 ANQGSEA. After removal of 5 bases from V and 6 bases from J, the junction contained 6 bases not matched to a gene. The CDR3 spans 13 residues. The chain's CDR3 is CSVNRDRGAEAFF. The CDR3 DNA follows: TGCAGCGTTAACCGGGACAGGGGCGCTGAAGCTTTCTTT.

V and J are TRBV7-9 and TRBJ1-1, with 10 bases matching TRBD1. The CDR3 is made up of 15 amino acids. Germline trimming cut 1 base from V and 4 bases from J; bases unmatched to any gene: 3. Per the germline V gene, CDR1 is SEHNR and CDR2 is FQNEAQ (reference sequence). Written as DNA, the CDR3 is TGTGCCAGCAGCTTAGGGGACAGGGGTAGCACTGAAGCTTTCTTT. Encoded protein: CASSLGDRGSTEAFF.

The chain employs TRBV28 and TRBJ2-7, with TRBD1 matching 10 bases. The germline CDR1 and CDR2 sequences are MDHEN and SYDVKM. This CDR3 is built from 15 residues. The trim removed 6 bases at V and 5 bases at J, leaving 10 bases unmatched. CDR3 bases: TGTGCCAGCAGCCTCCTGGGGACAGGGGTGGACGAGCAGTACTTC. Amino acid sequence: CASSLLGTGVDEQYF.

This chain connects TRBV2 to TRBJ1-4, with 8 bases identical to TRBD1. The CDR3 is made up of 14 amino acids. Germline V gene sequence: CDR1 SNHLY, CDR2 FYNNEI. Trimming took 4 bases from V and 7 from J; bases not matched to a gene: 5. The DNA for the CDR3 is TGTGCCAGCAGTGGGGGCAGGGGGCGTGAAAAACTGTTTTTT. Its translation is CASSGGRGREKLFF.

This chain uses TRBV10-2 with TRBJ2-7; 11 nucleotides agree with TRBD2. J lost 12 bases, V lost 5 bases, and 21 bases had no gene match. CDR1 is WSHSY, CDR2 SAAADI, per germline. The CDR3 length is 17 residues. The CDR3 sequence is CASSPGLAVLASPGGYF. CDR3 DNA: TGCGCCAGCAGTCCGGGACTAGCGGTCCTTGCTTCTCCGGGGGGGTACTTC.

The V gene is TRBV6-5, the J gene TRBJ1-5; D is perhaps TRBD1 (5 bases). Germline V CDR1 and CDR2: MNHEY, SVGAGI. The CDR3 consists of 15 residues. V was cut by 0 bases and J by 6 bases, with 12 bases left in between. CDR3 amino acids: CASSYSGGVGQPQHF. CDR3 bases: TGTGCCAGCAGTTACTCGGGAGGGGTAGGTCAGCCCCAGCATTTT.

V is TRBV19 and J is TRBJ1-5; the match to TRBD1 covers 9 bases. The CDR3 consists of 18 residues. Germline CDR1 and CDR2: LNHDA and SQIVND (reference sequence). The trim removed 5 bases at V and 0 bases at J, leaving 11 bases unmatched. Here the CDR3 DNA reads TGTGCCAGTAGTTTGGGGACAGGGATTGCGCATAGCAATCAGCCCCAGCATTTT. This encodes CASSLGTGIAHSNQPQHF.